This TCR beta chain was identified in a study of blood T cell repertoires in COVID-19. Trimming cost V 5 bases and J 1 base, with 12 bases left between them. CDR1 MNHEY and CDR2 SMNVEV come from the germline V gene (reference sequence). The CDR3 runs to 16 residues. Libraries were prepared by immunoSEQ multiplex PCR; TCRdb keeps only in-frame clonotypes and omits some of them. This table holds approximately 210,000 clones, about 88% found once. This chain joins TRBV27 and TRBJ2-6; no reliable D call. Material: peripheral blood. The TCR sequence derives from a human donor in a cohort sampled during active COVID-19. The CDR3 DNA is TGTGCCAGCAGTCCCCTTAGAACTTCTGGGGCCAACGTCCTGACTTTC. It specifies CASSPLRTSGANVLTF.